This T cell receptor beta chain derives from a study of T cells in tumors after PD-1 blockade. Study background: Some patients also took daily vismodegib 150 mg during anti-PD-1 treatment.

Template: tumor biopsy or peripheral blood genomic DNA, roughly 550-6,500 ng per sample. Trimming removed 1 base from V and 7 bases from J, with 14 bases in between. The CDR3 sequence is 14 residues long. CDR1 is SEHNR and CDR2 is FQNEAQ in the germline V gene (reference sequence). Sequenced by immunoSEQ multiplex PCR; TCRdb stores in-frame clones only, minus some. The sample has some 4,900 clones, 60% to 75% seen once. Findings and caveats of the study: Blood contained roughly 43% of the tumor's TCR clonotypes. Clonal replacement, not reinvigoration, is suggested for expanded exhausted CD8+ clones after therapy.

In its sample, this clone is medium-sized (0.01 to 0.1%). Its antigen is not known. The sequencing here drew on tumor tissue, taken before anti-PD-1 treatment. The TCR comes from a human donor with cutaneous squamous cell carcinoma. The J gene is TRBJ2-7, the V gene TRBV7-9, with no clear D. The CDR3 bases are TGTGCCAGCAGCTTAGTCAGTCTCTCTCGGGAGCAGTACTTC. It encodes CASSLVSLSREQYF.